This T cell receptor beta chain was profiled in a study of T cell responses to AZD1222 COVID-19 vaccine. Overall study findings and caveats: Breadth and depth of Spike-specific TCRs rose after two AZD1222 doses. Spike was spanned by vaccine-associated CD4 TCRs, which were dominant at 160-218 and 743-854. Among AZD1222 vaccinees, only 5 to 7 were seropositive at baseline. Repertoire samples came only from after the peak T cell response.

Profiled with immunoSEQ multiplex PCR; TCRdb holds only in-frame clones, not every one. The table includes 150,000 to 190,000 clones, approximately 90% detected once. Concerning this clone: As yet, its antigen is unknown.

The CDR3 spans 14 residues. Deletions cut 2 bases from V and 4 bases from J, with 9 bases between. The germline CDR1 and CDR2 sequences are SGHRS and YFSETQ. This sequence originates from an adult who had recovered from COVID-19. The starting material was peripheral blood, obtained after recovery from COVID-19. The chain is built from TRBV5-1 and TRBJ2-2; the D is unclear. The CDR3 DNA follows: TGCGCCAGCAGCTTTGCTGGGATCACCGGGGAGCTGTTTTTT. Its protein is CASSFAGITGELFF.